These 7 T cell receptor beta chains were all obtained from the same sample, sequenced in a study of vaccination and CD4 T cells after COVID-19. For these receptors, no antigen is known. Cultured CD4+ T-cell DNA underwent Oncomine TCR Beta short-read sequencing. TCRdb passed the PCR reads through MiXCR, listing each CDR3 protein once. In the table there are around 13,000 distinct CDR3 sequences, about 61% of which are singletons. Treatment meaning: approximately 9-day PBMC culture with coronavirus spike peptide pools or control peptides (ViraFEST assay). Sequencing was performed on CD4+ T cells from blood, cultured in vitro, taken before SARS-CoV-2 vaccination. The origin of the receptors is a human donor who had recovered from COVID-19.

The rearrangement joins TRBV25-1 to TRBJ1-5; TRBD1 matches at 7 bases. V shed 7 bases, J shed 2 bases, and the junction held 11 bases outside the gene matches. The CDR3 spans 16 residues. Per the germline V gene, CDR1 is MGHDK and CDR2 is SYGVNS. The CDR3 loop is CASKRLTGNRNQPQHF. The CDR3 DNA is TGTGCCAGCAAGAGACTGACAGGGAATCGCAATCAGCCCCAGCATTTT.

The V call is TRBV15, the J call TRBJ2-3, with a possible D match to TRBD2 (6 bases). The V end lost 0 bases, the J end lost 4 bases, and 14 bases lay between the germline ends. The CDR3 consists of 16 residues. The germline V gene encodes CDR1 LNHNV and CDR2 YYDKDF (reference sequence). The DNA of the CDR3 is TGTGCCACCAGCAGAGAGATTCGGGGAGGCCCAGATACGCAGTATTTT. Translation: CATSREIRGGPDTQYF.

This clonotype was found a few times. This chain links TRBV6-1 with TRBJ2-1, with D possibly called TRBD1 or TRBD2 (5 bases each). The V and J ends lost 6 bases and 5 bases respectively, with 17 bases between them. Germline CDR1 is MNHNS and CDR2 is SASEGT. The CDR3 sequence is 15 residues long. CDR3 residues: CASSRPTRGDNEQFF. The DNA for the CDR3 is TGTGCCAGCAGCCGACCAACCAGAGGGGACAATGAGCAGTTCTTC.

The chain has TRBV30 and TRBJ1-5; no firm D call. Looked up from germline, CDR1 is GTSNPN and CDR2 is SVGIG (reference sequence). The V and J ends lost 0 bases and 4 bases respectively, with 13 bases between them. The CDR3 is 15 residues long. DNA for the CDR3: TGTGCCTGGAGTGTATTTGGTCTTCAGAATCAGCCCCAGCATTTT. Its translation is CAWSVFGLQNQPQHF.

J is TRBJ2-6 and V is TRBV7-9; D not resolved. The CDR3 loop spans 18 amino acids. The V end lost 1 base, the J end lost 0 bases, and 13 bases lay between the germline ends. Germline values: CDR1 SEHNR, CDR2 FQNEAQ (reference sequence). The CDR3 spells CASSLGYRSSSGANVLTF. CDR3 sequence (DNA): TGTGCCAGCAGCTTAGGTTACCGCTCCAGCTCTGGGGCCAACGTCCTGACTTTC.

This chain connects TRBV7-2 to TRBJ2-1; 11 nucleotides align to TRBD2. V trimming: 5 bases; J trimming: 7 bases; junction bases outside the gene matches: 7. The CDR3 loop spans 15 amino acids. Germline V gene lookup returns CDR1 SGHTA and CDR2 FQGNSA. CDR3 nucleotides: TGTGCCAGCAGCAGAGGGACTAGCGGACGTAATGAGCAGTTCTTC. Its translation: CASSRGTSGRNEQFF.

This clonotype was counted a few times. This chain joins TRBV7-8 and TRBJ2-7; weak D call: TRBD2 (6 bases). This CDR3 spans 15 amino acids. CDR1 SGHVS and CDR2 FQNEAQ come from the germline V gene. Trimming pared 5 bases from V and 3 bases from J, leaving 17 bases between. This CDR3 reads CASSRLPGLNYEQYF. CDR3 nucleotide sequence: TGTGCCAGCAGCCGGCTCCCGGGACTCAACTACGAGCAGTACTTC.